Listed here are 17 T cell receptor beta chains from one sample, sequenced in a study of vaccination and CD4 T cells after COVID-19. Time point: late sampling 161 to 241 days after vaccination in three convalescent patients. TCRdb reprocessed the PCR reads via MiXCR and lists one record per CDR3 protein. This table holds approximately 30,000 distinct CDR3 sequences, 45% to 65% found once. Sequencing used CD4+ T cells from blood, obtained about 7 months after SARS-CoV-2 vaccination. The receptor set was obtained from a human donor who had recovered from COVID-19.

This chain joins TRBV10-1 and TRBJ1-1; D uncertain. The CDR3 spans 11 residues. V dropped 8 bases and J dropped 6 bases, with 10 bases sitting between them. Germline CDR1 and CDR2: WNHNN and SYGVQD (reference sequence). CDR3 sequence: CASALVPEAFF. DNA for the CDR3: TGCGCCAGCGCGTTGGTACCTGAAGCTTTCTTT.

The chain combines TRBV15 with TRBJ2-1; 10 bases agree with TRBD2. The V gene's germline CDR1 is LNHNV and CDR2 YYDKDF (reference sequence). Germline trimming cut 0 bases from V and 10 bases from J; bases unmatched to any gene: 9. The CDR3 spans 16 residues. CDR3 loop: CATSRDPTSGIGEQFF. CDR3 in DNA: TGTGCCACCAGCAGAGATCCCACTAGCGGGATTGGAGAGCAGTTCTTC.

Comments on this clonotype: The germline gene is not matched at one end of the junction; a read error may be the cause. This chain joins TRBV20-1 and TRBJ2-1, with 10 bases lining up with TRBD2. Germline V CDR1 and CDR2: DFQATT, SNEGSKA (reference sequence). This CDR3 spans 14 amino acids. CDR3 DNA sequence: TGCAGTGCTAGTCGGACTAGCGGATACAATGGGCAGTTCTTC. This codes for CSASRTSGYNGQFF.

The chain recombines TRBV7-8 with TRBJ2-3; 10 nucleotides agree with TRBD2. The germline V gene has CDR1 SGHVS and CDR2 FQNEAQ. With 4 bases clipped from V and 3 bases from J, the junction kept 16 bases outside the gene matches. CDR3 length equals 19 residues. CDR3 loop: CASSSRKGLAAPWTDTQYF. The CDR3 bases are TGTGCCAGCAGCTCCCGAAAAGGACTAGCGGCCCCATGGACAGATACGCAGTATTTT.

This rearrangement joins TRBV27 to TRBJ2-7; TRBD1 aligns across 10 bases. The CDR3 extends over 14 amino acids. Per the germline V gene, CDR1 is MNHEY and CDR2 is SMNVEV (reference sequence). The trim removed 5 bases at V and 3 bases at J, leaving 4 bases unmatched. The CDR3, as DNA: TGTGCCAGCAGTCCCGGGACAGGGGTCTACGAGCAGTACTTC. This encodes CASSPGTGVYEQYF.

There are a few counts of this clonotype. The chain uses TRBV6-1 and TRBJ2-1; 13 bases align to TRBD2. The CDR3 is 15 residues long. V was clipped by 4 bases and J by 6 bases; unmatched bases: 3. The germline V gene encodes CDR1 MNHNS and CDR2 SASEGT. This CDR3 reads CASSAGLAGANEQFF. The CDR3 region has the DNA TGTGCCAGCAGTGCCGGACTAGCGGGGGCCAATGAGCAGTTCTTC.

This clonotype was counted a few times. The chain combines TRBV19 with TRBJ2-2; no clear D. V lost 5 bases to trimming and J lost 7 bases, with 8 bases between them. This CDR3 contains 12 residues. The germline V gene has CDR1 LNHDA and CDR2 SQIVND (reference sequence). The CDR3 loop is CASSPQIGELFF. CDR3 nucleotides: TGTGCCAGTAGTCCGCAGATCGGGGAGCTGTTTTTT.

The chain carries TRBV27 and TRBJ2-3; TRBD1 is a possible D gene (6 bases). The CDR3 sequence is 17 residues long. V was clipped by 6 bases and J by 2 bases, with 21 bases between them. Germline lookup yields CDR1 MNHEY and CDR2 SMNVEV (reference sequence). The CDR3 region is CASRPTKDNRDTDTQYF. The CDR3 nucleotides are TGTGCCAGCAGACCAACCAAAGACAACAGGGACACAGATACGCAGTATTTT.

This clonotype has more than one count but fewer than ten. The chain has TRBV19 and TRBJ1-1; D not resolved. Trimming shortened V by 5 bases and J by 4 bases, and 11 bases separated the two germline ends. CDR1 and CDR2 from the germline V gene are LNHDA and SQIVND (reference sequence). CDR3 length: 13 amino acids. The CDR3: CASSPHLGTEAFF. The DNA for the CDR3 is TGTGCCAGTAGTCCCCATCTGGGCACTGAAGCTTTCTTT.

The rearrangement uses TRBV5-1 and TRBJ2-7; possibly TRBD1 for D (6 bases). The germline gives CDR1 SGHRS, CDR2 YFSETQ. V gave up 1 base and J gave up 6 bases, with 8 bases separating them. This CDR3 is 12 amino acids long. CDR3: CASSLRQAEQYF. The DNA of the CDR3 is TGCGCCAGCAGCTTGCGACAGGCCGAGCAGTACTTC. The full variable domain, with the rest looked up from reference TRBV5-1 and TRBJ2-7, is KAGVTQTPRYLIKTRGQQVTLSCSPISGHRSVSWYQQTPGQGLQFLFEYFSETQRNKGNFPGRFSGRQFSNSRSEMNVSTLELGDSALYLCASSLRQAEQYFGPGTRLTVT.

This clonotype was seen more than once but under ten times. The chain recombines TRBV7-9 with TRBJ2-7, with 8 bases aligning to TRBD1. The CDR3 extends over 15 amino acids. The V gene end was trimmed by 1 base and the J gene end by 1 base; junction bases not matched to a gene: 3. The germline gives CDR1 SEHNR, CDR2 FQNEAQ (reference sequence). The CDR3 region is CASSLGRDRSYEQYF. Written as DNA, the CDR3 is TGTGCCAGCAGCTTAGGACGGGACAGGTCCTACGAGCAGTACTTC.

CDR3 in DNA: TGTGCCAGCAGTGAACGCGGGGGCGCAGCCCACGAGCAGTACTTC. It translates to CASSERGGAAHEQYF. The rearrangement joins TRBV2 to TRBJ2-7, with a possible D match to TRBD2 (7 bases). Germline V CDR1 and CDR2: SNHLY, FYNNEI. This CDR3 contains 15 residues. V gave up 2 bases and J gave up 5 bases, with 16 bases separating them.

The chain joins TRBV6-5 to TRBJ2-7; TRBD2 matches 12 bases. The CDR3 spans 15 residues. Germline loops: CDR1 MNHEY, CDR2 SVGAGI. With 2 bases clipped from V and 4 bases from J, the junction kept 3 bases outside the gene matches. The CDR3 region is CASSYPTSGRYEQYF. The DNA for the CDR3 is TGTGCCAGCAGTTACCCGACTAGCGGGAGATACGAGCAGTACTTC.

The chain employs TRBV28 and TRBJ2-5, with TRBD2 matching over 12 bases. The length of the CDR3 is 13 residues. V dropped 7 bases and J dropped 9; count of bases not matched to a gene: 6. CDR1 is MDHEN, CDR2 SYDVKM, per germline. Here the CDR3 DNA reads TGTGCCAGCAACCGACTAGCGGGAGATCCCCAGTACTTC. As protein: CASNRLAGDPQYF.

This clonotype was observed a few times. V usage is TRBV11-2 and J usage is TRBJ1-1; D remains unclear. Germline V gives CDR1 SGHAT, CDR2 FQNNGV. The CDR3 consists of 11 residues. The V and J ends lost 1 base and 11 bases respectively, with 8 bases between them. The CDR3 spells CASSLARVAFF. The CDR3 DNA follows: TGTGCCAGCAGCTTAGCTCGGGTGGCTTTCTTT.

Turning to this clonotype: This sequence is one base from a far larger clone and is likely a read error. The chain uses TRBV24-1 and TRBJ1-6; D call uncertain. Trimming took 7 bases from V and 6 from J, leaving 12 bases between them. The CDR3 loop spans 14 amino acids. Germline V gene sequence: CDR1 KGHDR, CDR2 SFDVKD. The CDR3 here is CATRRRLINSPLHF. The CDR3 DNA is TGTGCCACCAGAAGGCGACTGATTAATTCACCCCTCCACTTT.

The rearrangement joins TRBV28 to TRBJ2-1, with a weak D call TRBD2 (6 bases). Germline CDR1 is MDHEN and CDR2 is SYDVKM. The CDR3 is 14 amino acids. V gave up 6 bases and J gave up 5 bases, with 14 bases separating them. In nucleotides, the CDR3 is TGTGCCAGCAGGAGTCTAGCGCAAAACAATGAGCAGTTCTTC. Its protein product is CASRSLAQNNEQFF.